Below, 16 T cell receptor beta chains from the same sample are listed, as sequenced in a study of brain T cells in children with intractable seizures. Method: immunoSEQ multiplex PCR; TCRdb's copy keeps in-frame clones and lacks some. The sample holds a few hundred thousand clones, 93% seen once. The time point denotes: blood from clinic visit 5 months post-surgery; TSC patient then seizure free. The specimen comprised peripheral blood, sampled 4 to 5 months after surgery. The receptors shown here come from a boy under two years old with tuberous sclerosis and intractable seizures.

The CDR3 reads CASSLGSNYGYTF. The CDR3 nucleotides are TGTGCCAGCAGCTTGGGGAGCAACTATGGCTACACCTTC. J is TRBJ1-2 and V is TRBV5-5; D gene ambiguous. CDR1 and CDR2 from the germline V gene are SGHKS and YYEKEE (reference sequence). CDR3 size: 13 residues. V gave up 0 bases and J gave up 2 bases, with 5 bases separating them.

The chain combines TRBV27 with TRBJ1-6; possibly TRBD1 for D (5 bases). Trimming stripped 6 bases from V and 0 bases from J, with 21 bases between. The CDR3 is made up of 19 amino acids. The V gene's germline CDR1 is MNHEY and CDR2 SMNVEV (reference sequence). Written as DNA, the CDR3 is TGTGCCAGCAGCCCTAGGGACGGGCCAGACCACTCCTATAATTCACCCCTCCACTTT. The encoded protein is CASSPRDGPDHSYNSPLHF.

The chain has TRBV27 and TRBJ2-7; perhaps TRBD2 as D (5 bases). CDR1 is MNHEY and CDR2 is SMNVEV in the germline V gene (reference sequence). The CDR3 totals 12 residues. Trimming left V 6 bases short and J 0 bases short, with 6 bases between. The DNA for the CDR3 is TGTGCCAGCAGACGGGACTCCTACGAGCAGTACTTC. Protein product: CASRRDSYEQYF.

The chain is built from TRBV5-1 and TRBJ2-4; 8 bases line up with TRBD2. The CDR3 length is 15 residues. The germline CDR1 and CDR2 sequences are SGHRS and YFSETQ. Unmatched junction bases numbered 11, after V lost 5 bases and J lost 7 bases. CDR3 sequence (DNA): TGCGCCAGCAGTCACGGGGGAGCGGGAGTCAACATTCAGTACTTC. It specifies CASSHGGAGVNIQYF.

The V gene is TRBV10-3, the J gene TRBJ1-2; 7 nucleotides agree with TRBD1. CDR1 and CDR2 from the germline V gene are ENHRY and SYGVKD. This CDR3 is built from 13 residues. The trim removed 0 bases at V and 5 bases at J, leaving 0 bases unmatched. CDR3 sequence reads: CAISESTGYGYTF. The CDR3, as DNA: TGTGCCATCAGTGAGTCGACAGGGTATGGCTACACCTTC.

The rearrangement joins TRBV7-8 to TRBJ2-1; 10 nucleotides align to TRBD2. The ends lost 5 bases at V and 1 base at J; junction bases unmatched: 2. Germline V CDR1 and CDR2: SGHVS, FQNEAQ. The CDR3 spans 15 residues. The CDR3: CASSNSGGSYNEQFF. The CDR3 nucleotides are TGTGCCAGCAGCAATAGCGGGGGGTCCTACAATGAGCAGTTCTTC. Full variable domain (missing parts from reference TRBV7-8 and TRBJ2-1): GAGVSQSPRYKVAKRGQDVALRCDPISGHVSLFWYQQALGQGPEFLTYFQNEAQLDKSGLPSDRFFAERPEGSVSTLKIQRTQQEDSAVYLCASSNSGGSYNEQFFGPGTRLTVL.

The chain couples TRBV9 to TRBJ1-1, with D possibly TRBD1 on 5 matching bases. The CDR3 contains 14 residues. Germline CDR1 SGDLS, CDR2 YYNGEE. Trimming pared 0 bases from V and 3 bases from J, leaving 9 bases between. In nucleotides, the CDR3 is TGTGCCAGCAGCGTAGGCGGGGGTCACACTGAAGCTTTCTTT. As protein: CASSVGGGHTEAFF.

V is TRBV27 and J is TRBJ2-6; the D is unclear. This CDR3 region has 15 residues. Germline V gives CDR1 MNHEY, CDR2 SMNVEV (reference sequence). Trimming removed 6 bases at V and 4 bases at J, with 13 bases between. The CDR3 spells CASRFGAAGANVLTF. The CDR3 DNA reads TGTGCCAGCAGATTCGGTGCAGCCGGGGCCAACGTCCTGACTTTC.

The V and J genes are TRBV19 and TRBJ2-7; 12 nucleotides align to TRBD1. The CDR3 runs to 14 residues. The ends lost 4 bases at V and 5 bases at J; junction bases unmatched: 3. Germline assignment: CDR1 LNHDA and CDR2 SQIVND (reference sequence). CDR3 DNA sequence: TGTGCCAGTAGTACCGGGACAGGGGGCGACGAGCAGTACTTC. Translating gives CASSTGTGGDEQYF.

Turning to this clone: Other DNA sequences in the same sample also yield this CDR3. The DNA of the CDR3 is TGTGCCAGCAGTAACCTAGCGGGAGGGCCGGGTGAGCAGTTCTTC. Protein product: CASSNLAGGPGEQFF. The chain joins TRBV6-5 to TRBJ2-1; 12 bases are a match to TRBD2. The germline V gene encodes CDR1 MNHEY and CDR2 SVGAGI. V was pared by 5 bases and J by 9 bases, with 8 bases of the junction left unmatched. This CDR3 spans 15 amino acids.

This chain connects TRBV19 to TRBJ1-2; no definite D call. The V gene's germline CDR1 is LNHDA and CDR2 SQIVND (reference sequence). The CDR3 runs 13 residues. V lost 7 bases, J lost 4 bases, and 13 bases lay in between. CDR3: CASTYGSLYGYTF. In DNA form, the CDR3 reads TGTGCCAGTACTTACGGCAGCCTCTATGGCTACACCTTC.

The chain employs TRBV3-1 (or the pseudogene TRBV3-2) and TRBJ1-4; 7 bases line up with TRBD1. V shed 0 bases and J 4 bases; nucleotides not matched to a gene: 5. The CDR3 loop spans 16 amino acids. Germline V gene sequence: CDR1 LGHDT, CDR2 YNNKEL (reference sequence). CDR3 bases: TGTGCCAGCAGCCAAGACCTGGGGACAGATAATGAAAAACTGTTTTTT. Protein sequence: CASSQDLGTDNEKLFF.

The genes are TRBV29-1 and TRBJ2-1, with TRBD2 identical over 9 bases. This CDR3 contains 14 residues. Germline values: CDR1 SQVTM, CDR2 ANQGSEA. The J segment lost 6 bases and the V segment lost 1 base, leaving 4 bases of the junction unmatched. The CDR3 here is CSVEGGTSFNEQFF. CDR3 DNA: TGCAGCGTTGAAGGCGGGACTAGCTTCAATGAGCAGTTCTTC.

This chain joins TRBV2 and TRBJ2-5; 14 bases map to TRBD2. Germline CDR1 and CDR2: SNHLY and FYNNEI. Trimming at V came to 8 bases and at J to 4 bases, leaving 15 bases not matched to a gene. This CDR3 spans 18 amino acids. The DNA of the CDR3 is TGTGCCAGCGATAACCCGACTAGCGGGGGGGCAAGAGGAGAGACCCAGTACTTC. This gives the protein CASDNPTSGGARGETQYF. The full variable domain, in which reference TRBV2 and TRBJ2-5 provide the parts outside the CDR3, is EPEVTQTPSHQVTQMGQEVILRCVPISNHLYFYWYRQILGQKVEFLVSFYNNEISEKSEIFDDQFSVERPDGSNFTLKIRSTKLEDSAMYFCASDNPTSGGARGETQYFGPGTRLLVL.

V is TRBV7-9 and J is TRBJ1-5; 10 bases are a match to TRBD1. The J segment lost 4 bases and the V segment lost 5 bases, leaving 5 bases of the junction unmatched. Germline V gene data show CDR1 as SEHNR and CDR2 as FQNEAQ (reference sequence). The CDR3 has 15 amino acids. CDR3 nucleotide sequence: TGTGCCAGCAGCCTAGGGACAGGGGAAAATCAGCCCCAGCATTTT. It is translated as CASSLGTGENQPQHF. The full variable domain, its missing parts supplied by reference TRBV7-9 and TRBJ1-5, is DTGVSQNPRHKITKRGQNVTFRCDPISEHNRLYWYRQTLGQGPEFLTYFQNEAQLEKSRLLSDRFSAERPKGSFSTLEIQRTEQGDSAMYLCASSLGTGENQPQHFGDGTRLSIL.

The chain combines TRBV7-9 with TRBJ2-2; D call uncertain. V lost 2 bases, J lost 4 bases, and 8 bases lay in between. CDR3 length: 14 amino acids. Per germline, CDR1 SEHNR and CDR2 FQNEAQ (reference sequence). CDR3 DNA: TGTGCCAGCAGCTTAAGTGGTGGCACCGGGGAGCTGTTTTTT. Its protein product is CASSLSGGTGELFF.